Presented here are 18 T cell receptor beta chains from one specimen sequenced in a study of T-cell memory formation after mild COVID-19. In TCRdb, the 5' RACE reads were re-called with MiXCR into one record per CDR3 protein. This table holds fewer than 550,000 distinct CDR3 sequences, roughly 20% found once. Sample: PBMCs or a T cell subset sorted from them (not recorded which). These receptors were taken from an adult woman who had mild COVID-19 (a few samples of this study predate the infection). Cell type and time point are not known.

V and J are TRBV5-1 and TRBJ2-6, with D possibly being TRBD1 (7 bases). V lost 9 bases to trimming and J lost 0 bases, with 10 bases between them. Germline loops: CDR1 SGHRS, CDR2 YFSETQ. The CDR3 runs 14 residues. In nucleotides, the CDR3 is TGCGCCACGCGGGACAGCTCTGGGGCCAACGTCCTGACTTTC. This codes for CATRDSSGANVLTF.

The rearrangement uses TRBV27 and TRBJ2-7; D is perhaps TRBD1 (6 bases). The CDR3 has 12 amino acids. The V gene's germline CDR1 is MNHEY and CDR2 SMNVEV (reference sequence). The V and J ends lost 3 bases and 7 bases respectively, with 10 bases between them. The CDR3 DNA is TGTGCCAGCAGTTTTGAGGGGGAAGAGCAGTACTTC. The encoded protein is CASSFEGEEQYF.

This clonotype was seen only a few times. This chain uses TRBV15 with TRBJ2-1; TRBD2 is a possible D gene (6 bases). V lost 0 bases and J 7 bases, leaving 19 bases between the germline ends. CDR1 and CDR2 from the germline V gene are LNHNV and YYDKDF (reference sequence). The CDR3 totals 17 residues. The CDR3 is CATSRDGLGGSMNEQFF. The CDR3 nucleotides are TGTGCCACCAGCAGAGACGGATTGGGGGGAAGTATGAATGAGCAGTTCTTC.

V gene TRBV2 combines with J gene TRBJ2-2; 10 nucleotides agree with TRBD2. With 6 bases clipped from V and 4 bases from J, the junction kept 8 bases outside the gene matches. CDR1 and CDR2 (germline): SNHLY, FYNNEI. The CDR3 extends over 16 amino acids. This CDR3 is CASRRQSGGVTGELFF. The CDR3 coding sequence is TGTGCCAGCAGACGTCAAAGCGGGGGGGTCACCGGGGAGCTGTTTTTT.

This clonotype appeared a few times. V and J are TRBV24-1 and TRBJ2-7, with no clear D. V lost 4 bases, J lost 4 bases, and 16 bases lay in between. CDR3 size: 15 residues. Germline V gene lookup returns CDR1 KGHDR and CDR2 SFDVKD. CDR3 coding DNA: TGTGCCACCAGTGACGGCACGATTGGCCGGTACGAGCAGTACTTC. Residues: CATSDGTIGRYEQYF.

The rearrangement links TRBV7-9 to TRBJ1-1; D perhaps matches TRBD1 (5 bases). Per the germline V gene, CDR1 is SEHNR and CDR2 is FQNEAQ (reference sequence). The CDR3 spans 14 residues. Trimming removed 5 bases at V and 1 base at J, with 11 bases between. CDR3 DNA sequence: TGTGCCAGCAGCCGATCGACAGAGAACACTGAAGCTTTCTTT. This sequence encodes CASSRSTENTEAFF. Combining the CDR3 with reference TRBV7-9 and TRBJ1-1 gives the whole variable domain DTGVSQNPRHKITKRGQNVTFRCDPISEHNRLYWYRQTLGQGPEFLTYFQNEAQLEKSRLLSDRFSAERPKGSFSTLEIQRTEQGDSAMYLCASSRSTENTEAFFGQGTRLTVV.

Many counts were recorded for this clonotype. The gene calls are TRBV7-2 and TRBJ1-5, with D maybe TRBD1 (6 bases). Trimming took off 2 bases at V and 4 bases at J, with 12 bases between the two ends. This CDR3 is 15 amino acids long. The germline gives CDR1 SGHTA, CDR2 FQGNSA. DNA of the CDR3: TGTGCCAGCAGCTTACGGGGGGCGCGTAATCAGCCCCAGCATTTT. Translation: CASSLRGARNQPQHF.

The rearrangement uses TRBV11-2 and TRBJ2-3; 9 positions match TRBD1. The CDR3 spans 20 residues. CDR1 and CDR2 (germline): SGHAT, FQNNGV. The trim removed 4 bases at V and 1 base at J, leaving 18 bases unmatched. CDR3 protein: CASSYRSRDRDRRRTDTQYF. The CDR3 nucleotides are TGTGCCAGCAGCTACCGGTCCCGGGACAGGGATAGGCGACGCACAGATACGCAGTATTTT.

This chain joins TRBV7-2 and TRBJ2-7; perhaps TRBD2 as D (6 bases). The CDR3 is 17 amino acids. Deletions cut 2 bases from V and 0 bases from J, with 17 bases between. CDR1 SGHTA and CDR2 FQGNSA come from the germline V gene. The CDR3 loop is CASSLRGGGDSSYEQYF. Written as DNA, the CDR3 is TGTGCCAGCAGCTTAAGGGGTGGCGGGGATAGCTCCTACGAGCAGTACTTC.

This chain uses TRBV7-9 with TRBJ2-1, with a possible D match to TRBD2 (6 bases). This CDR3 has 15 amino acids. Germline CDR1 and CDR2: SEHNR and FQNEAQ (reference sequence). The V and J ends lost 3 bases and 4 bases respectively, with 13 bases between them. The CDR3 reads CASSLGREAYNEQFF. CDR3 bases: TGTGCCAGCAGCTTGGGCAGGGAGGCTTACAATGAGCAGTTCTTC.

This chain uses TRBV7-9 with TRBJ2-3; 8 bases are a match to TRBD2. This CDR3 spans 16 amino acids. Germline-derived CDR1 and CDR2 are SEHNR and FQNEAQ (reference sequence). V lost 6 bases to trimming and J lost 2 bases; unmatched junction nucleotides: 10. Written as DNA, the CDR3 is TGTGCCAGCAGTTTCCGGGCGGGGGGAACCACAGATACGCAGTATTTT. Translation gives CASSFRAGGTTDTQYF.

This clonotype has a handful of counts. The chain employs TRBV5-4 and TRBJ2-7; D not certain. V was shortened by 4 bases and J by 3 bases, with 17 bases between the two germline ends. The CDR3 contains 15 residues. The germline V gene encodes CDR1 SGHNT and CDR2 YYREEE (reference sequence). DNA of the CDR3: TGTGCCAGCAGCGCCCGGGTGGATGAAAGCTACGAGCAGTACTTC. Translation gives CASSARVDESYEQYF.

The genes are TRBV30 and TRBJ2-4; D perhaps matches TRBD1 (6 bases). CDR1 and CDR2 (germline): GTSNPN, SVGIG (reference sequence). Trimming shortened V by 3 bases and J by 1 base, and 19 bases separated the two germline ends. The CDR3 loop spans 17 amino acids. The CDR3 nucleotides are TGTGCCTGGAGAACATATCCCGACACAGGGGCCAAAAACATTCAGTACTTC. Translating gives CAWRTYPDTGAKNIQYF.

The CDR3 loop is CASSYTGSGANVLTF. CDR3 coding DNA: TGTGCCAGCAGTTACACGGGTTCTGGGGCCAACGTCCTGACTTTC. The V call is TRBV6-5, the J call TRBJ2-6; no clear D gene. In germline, CDR1 is MNHEY, CDR2 SVGAGI. The CDR3 runs to 15 residues. V lost 2 bases and J lost 1, with 6 bases in between.

This chain links TRBV12-3 or TRBV12-4 with TRBJ2-5; weak D call: TRBD2 (6 bases). There are 15 residues in the CDR3. The V end lost 7 bases, the J end lost 2 bases, and 17 bases lay between the germline ends. Here the CDR3 DNA reads TGTGCCAGCACGGTAGCGGAGCTCGCTCAAGAGACCCAGTACTTC. It yields the protein CASTVAELAQETQYF.

This clonotype appeared many times. The chain carries TRBV14 and TRBJ2-7; D could derive from TRBD1 or TRBD2 (7 bases each). The CDR3 has 14 residues. CDR1 and CDR2 (germline): SGHDN, FVKESK. The V end lost 4 bases, the J end lost 4 bases, and 14 bases lay between the germline ends. CDR3 sequence (DNA): TGTGCCAGCAGCCCTCGACAGGGAGGGTACGAGCAGTACTTC. It encodes CASSPRQGGYEQYF. Combining the CDR3 with reference TRBV14 and TRBJ2-7 gives the whole variable domain EAGVTQFPSHSVIEKGQTVTLRCDPISGHDNLYWYRRVMGKEIKFLLHFVKESKQDESGMPNNRFLAERTGGTYSTLKVQPAELEDSGVYFCASSPRQGGYEQYFGPGTRLTVT.

The rearrangement links TRBV29-1 to TRBJ2-3, with D unclear. This CDR3 is 13 amino acids long. Germline CDR1 and CDR2: SQVTM and ANQGSEA. Trimming removed 1 base at V and 3 bases at J, with 8 bases between. The CDR3 protein is CSVEGTLTDTQYF. DNA of the CDR3: TGCAGCGTTGAAGGGACCCTGACAGATACGCAGTATTTT.

This rearrangement joins TRBV12-3 or TRBV12-4 to TRBJ2-2, with 7 bases that match TRBD1. This CDR3 comprises 17 residues. V shed 7 bases, J shed 4 bases, and the junction held 15 bases outside the gene matches. The CDR3 DNA reads TGTGCCAGCACCTCGAGGGGGACAGACTCGGGCACCGGGGAGCTGTTTTTT. Translating it yields CASTSRGTDSGTGELFF.